This entry lists 7 T cell receptor beta chains sequenced from one sample in a study of blood T cell repertoires in COVID-19. TCRdb's table, derived via immunoSEQ multiplex PCR, lists solely in-frame clones and lacks some. The sample records roughly 170,000 clones, approximately 86% being singletons. Sequencing used PBMCs or T cells enriched from blood (not recorded which). The origin of the receptors is a man aged 55 to 70 who had recovered from COVID-19.

This clone was picked up one time. This rearrangement joins TRBV5-5 to TRBJ2-1; 12 bases match TRBD1. Germline V gene lookup returns CDR1 SGHKS and CDR2 YYEKEE (reference sequence). The junction had 4 bases not matched to a gene; V was cut back by 3 bases and J by 0 bases. CDR3 length equals 17 residues. In DNA form, the CDR3 reads TGTGCCAGCAGCTGGGGGACAGGGGGCGTCTCCTACAATGAGCAGTTCTTC. Translated, it gives CASSWGTGGVSYNEQFF.

V is TRBV7-6 and J is TRBJ2-3, with 7 bases that match TRBD1. J gave up 0 bases and V 5 bases, and 8 bases lay outside the gene matches. Germline CDR1 SGHVS, CDR2 FNYEAQ. The length of the CDR3 is 16 residues. The CDR3 reads CASSQKDRVSTDTQYF. The CDR3 DNA follows: TGTGCCAGCAGCCAAAAAGACAGGGTTAGCACAGATACGCAGTATTTT.

The V gene is TRBV29-1, the J gene TRBJ1-1; D call uncertain. Germline V gene sequence: CDR1 SQVTM, CDR2 ANQGSEA. CDR3 length: 14 residues. V was shortened by 1 base and J by 0 bases, with 9 bases between the two germline ends. CDR3 sequence: CSVEVQRVNTEAFF. The DNA for the CDR3 is TGCAGCGTTGAAGTCCAAAGAGTGAACACTGAAGCTTTCTTT.

The rearrangement links TRBV25-1 to TRBJ2-7; 15 nucleotides match TRBD2. Trimming took 6 bases from V and 9 from J; bases not matched to a gene: 12. Germline CDR1 MGHDK, CDR2 SYGVNS. The CDR3 spans 16 residues. The CDR3, as DNA: TGTGCCAGCAGCCAAACGTCACCGGGACTAGCGGGGGGGCAGTACTTC. Its translation: CASSQTSPGLAGGQYF.

V usage is TRBV30 and J usage is TRBJ1-1, with a possible D match to TRBD1 (5 bases). With 4 bases removed from V and 1 base from J, the gap between germline ends came to 10 bases. The CDR3 totals 13 residues. In germline, CDR1 is GTSNPN, CDR2 SVGIG (reference sequence). CDR3 DNA sequence: TGTGCCTGGAACTTCGGGGGGAACACTGAAGCTTTCTTT. Amino acids: CAWNFGGNTEAFF.

The chain links TRBV5-1 to TRBJ1-2, with D possibly TRBD1 on 5 matching bases. Per germline, CDR1 SGHRS and CDR2 YFSETQ. V was cut by 4 bases and J by 2 bases, with 15 bases left in between. This CDR3 has 15 amino acids. The CDR3 DNA reads TGCGCCAGCAGCGCCCAGGGCGCAACGAACTATGGCTACACCTTC. Its translation: CASSAQGATNYGYTF.

V usage is TRBV10-3 and J usage is TRBJ2-3; 13 positions agree with TRBD2. Germline-derived CDR1 and CDR2 are ENHRY and SYGVKD. J lost 4 bases, V lost 9 bases, and 4 bases had no gene match. This CDR3 contains 14 residues. The CDR3 loop is CAITSGGASDTQYF. CDR3 DNA: TGTGCCATTACTAGCGGGGGGGCCTCAGATACGCAGTATTTT.